This TCR beta chain was identified in a study of vaccination effects on CD4 cells after COVID-19 (dated by TCRdb to between 2021 and 2024). The study in broad terms: Across the study, the median time from the second dose to post-vaccine sampling was 72 days (range 14 to 241). SARS-CoV-2 spike-specific CD4+ TCR repertoires were compared before and after mRNA vaccination in COVID-19 convalescent patients and in infection-naive vaccine recipients. Altogether, 10 COVID-19 convalescent patients and 4 SARS-CoV-2-naive healthy vaccine recipients made up the full study. The Oncomine TCR Beta short-read assay on an Illumina iSeq 100 was used to sequence cultures from other donors in the study. Results and caveats for the whole study, not just this receptor: Only a small number of convalescent patients were included, and no early post-infection timepoints were available, which limited the study. In healthy vaccine recipients, vaccine-induced clones were almost all SARS-CoV-2 mono-reactive, with only 1 of 255 being cross-reactive with common cold coronaviruses. Both infection-induced and vaccine-induced clones contracted markedly at late post-vaccination timepoints, which is consistent with waning T cell responses.

A word on this clone: This clone's antigen is unknown. One base away there is no much larger clone; base qualities are not given.

Library method: the immunoSEQ multiplex PCR assay. DNA from the cultured and isolated CD4+ T cells underwent TCR beta CDR3 sequencing. The authors' analysis ran thus. Non-productive TCR sequences were removed and reads were trimmed to the CDR3 region, keeping CDR3s of at least 7 amino acids. The MANAFEST web app was used to identify antigen-specific clonotypes by comparing expansion in peptide wells with expansion in reference cultures. For clones to be considered positive, expansion at FDR<0.05 versus reference and all other wells, an odds ratio above 5, and a frequency above 0.1% in two replicate wells were required. Clonotypes significantly expanded in SARS-CoV-2 spike wells and in at least one common cold coronavirus spike condition were defined as cross-reactive. CDR3 similarity was assessed by Levenshtein distance with the stringdist R package, and unrooted trees were built with ape in R 3.6.1. Imported from immuneACCESS, the table was reduced by TCRdb to in-frame sequences with V and J called. These copies leave out some clones; in studies compared against another copy, an unresolved V gene accounts for under half, and the cause of the remainder is not known. Clone size and V and J calls were adopted from that table, with D and trimming inferred from the DNA. This sample has some 70,000 clones in its table, and approximately 82% of those were observed once. The top ten hold about 1.2% of the sample.

Per the germline V gene (reference sequence), LNHDA is the CDR1 and SQIVND is the CDR2. From its cysteine to its phenylalanine, the CDR3 spans 15 amino acids. Only the CDR3 region is kept as DNA, spanning 45 bases read in frame from base 1. A distance of 9 bases separates the germline ends of V and J, which lose 6 bases and 0 bases respectively. The ViraFEST assay stimulated PBMC with viral peptide pools and then used TCR sequencing to identify antigen-specific CD4+ T cell clonotypes by expansion. After less than 13 days of culture, CD4+ T cells were isolated with the EasySep CD4+ T cell isolation kit. Each participant got two doses of an mRNA SARS-CoV-2 vaccine, either BNT162b2 or mRNA-1273. Healthy vaccine recipients had no prior SARS-CoV-2 infection, confirmed by negative nucleocapsid antibodies before and after vaccination. Around 2 million PBMC per well were cultured in IMDM with about 4.5% human AB serum, 7.5 to 10 IU/ml IL-2 and gentamicin, plus 10 ug/ml peptides. On days 3 and 7, half of the culture medium was replaced with fresh IL-2-containing medium. Each peptide stimulation condition was cultured in triplicate wells unless otherwise noted. PBMC were separated from whole blood using Ficoll-Paque Plus gradient centrifugation and were then either cryopreserved at -140C or used fresh. Overlapping peptide pools spanned the spike proteins of SARS-CoV-2 and the common cold coronaviruses HCoV-NL63, HCoV-OC43 and HCoV-229E. The QIAamp micro DNA kit was used to extract genomic DNA from the cultured CD4+ T cells.

The rearrangement joined TRBV19 to TRBJ2-6, with the D segment identity uncertain. The sample consisted of CD4+ T cells from PBMCs cultured with HCoV-229E spike peptides, taken after COVID-19 vaccination. The cell subset or site label corresponds to: HCoV-229E spike overlapping peptide pool stimulation. The TCR originated in a human donor who received a COVID-19 vaccine. The CDR3 here reads CASSPKHSGANVLTF. The sequenced DNA: TGTGCCAGTAGCCCCAAGCACTCTGGGGCCAACGTCCTGACTTTC.